This TCR beta chain was recovered during a study of a mutant IDH1 vaccine in newly diagnosed glioma. Study details: The patients were given eight vaccinations, one each in weeks 1, 3, 5, 7, 11, 15, 19 and 23. An approximately 62% male, around 38% female split and a mean age of 40.4 years characterized treated patients. Previous care, which was radiotherapy, temozolomide, or both, most often involved both.

Time point given: week 23, last vaccination. The vaccine gave 300 ug of a 20-mer mutant IDH1 peptide subcutaneously per dose. New WHO grade 3 or 4 astrocytomas that were IDH1-mutant and ATRX-lost had been found in donors. Only a few counts were recorded for this clone. Antigen: not known. Here immunoSEQ multiplex PCR was the method, and the copy in TCRdb shows in-frame clones only, minus some. The profile shows tens of thousands of clones, approximately 78% of them singletons. Germline V lookup: CDR1 GTSNPN, CDR2 SVGIG (reference sequence). CDR3 length: 13 residues. With 2 bases removed from V and 5 bases from J, the gap between germline ends came to 12 bases.

The chain combines TRBV30 with TRBJ1-1; tentatively, D is TRBD1 (6 bases). Sequenced here: PBMCs, sampled from a glioma patient whose treatment included an IDH1 peptide vaccine. This sequence originates from a young man with glioma. The CDR3 spells CAWSIQGGTEAFF. Written as DNA, the CDR3 is TGTGCCTGGAGTATACAGGGAGGTACTGAAGCTTTCTTT.